One sample yielded the 10 T cell receptor beta chains listed below, sequenced in a study of blood T cell repertoires in COVID-19. Generated by immunoSEQ multiplex PCR, the TCRdb table keeps only in-frame clones and is missing some. The sample has 300,000 to 350,000 clones; roughly 90% are singletons. Sequencing used PBMCs or T cells enriched from blood (not recorded which). The receptors were sampled from a woman aged 18-29 years with acute COVID-19.

The chain has TRBV13 and TRBJ2-7; D is possibly TRBD2 (6 bases). The CDR3 consists of 15 residues. Trimming removed 3 bases from V and 3 bases from J, with 15 bases in between. Germline loops: CDR1 PRHDT, CDR2 FYEKMQ (reference sequence). The CDR3 region is CASSFYGGGDYEQYF. Here the CDR3 DNA reads TGTGCCAGCAGCTTCTACGGGGGTGGCGACTACGAGCAGTACTTC.

This clone came up once. This chain joins TRBV29-1 and TRBJ2-3; D is unclear. With 3 bases removed from V and 3 bases from J, the gap between germline ends came to 7 bases. CDR1 is SQVTM and CDR2 is ANQGSEA in the germline V gene. CDR3 length: 12 residues. The CDR3 DNA reads as TGCAGCGTTGATGAGAGTACAGATACGCAGTATTTT. Translation: CSVDESTDTQYF.

J is TRBJ1-3 and V is TRBV5-1; D may be TRBD1 (6 bases). V was trimmed by 4 bases and J by 0 bases, leaving 8 bases between them. Germline V CDR1 and CDR2: SGHRS, YFSETQ. The CDR3 is 14 amino acids. CDR3 nucleotide sequence: TGCGCCAGCAGCCCAGGGGACTCTGGAAACACCATATATTTT. This translates into CASSPGDSGNTIYF.

This clone was observed a handful of times. The V gene is TRBV7-2, the J gene TRBJ1-2; D is unclear. CDR1 SGHTA and CDR2 FQGNSA come from the germline V gene. V dropped 1 base and J dropped 5 bases, with 11 bases sitting between them. The CDR3 is 14 amino acids. The CDR3 here is CASSLVKAQYGYTF. The CDR3 DNA sequence: TGTGCCAGCAGCTTAGTTAAAGCGCAATATGGCTACACCTTC. The full variable domain, with the rest looked up from reference TRBV7-2 and TRBJ1-2, is GAGVSQSPSNKVTEKGKDVELRCDPISGHTALYWYRQSLGQGLEFLIYFQGNSAPDKSGLPSDRFSAERTGGSVSTLTIQRTQQEDSAVYLCASSLVKAQYGYTFGSGTRLTVV.

Ten or more counts support this clone. The V gene is TRBV6-1, the J gene TRBJ1-4; D is perhaps TRBD1 (5 bases). The CDR3 consists of 18 residues. Germline assignment: CDR1 MNHNS and CDR2 SASEGT. The V gene lost 4 bases and the J gene lost 5 bases, with 23 bases spanning the gap. DNA of the CDR3: TGTGCCAGCAGTGGGGGCCTTCGGACGCTAAACTTCAATGAAAAACTGTTTTTT. Residues: CASSGGLRTLNFNEKLFF.

The chain links TRBV27 to TRBJ1-5; the D gene is possibly TRBD1 (6 bases). This CDR3 has 15 amino acids. V shed 2 bases and J shed 7 bases, with 15 bases lying between them. The germline V gene encodes CDR1 MNHEY and CDR2 SMNVEV (reference sequence). CDR3 sequence reads: CASSLKEGGRQPQHF. CDR3 DNA: TGTGCCAGCAGTTTAAAGGAGGGGGGGAGGCAGCCCCAGCATTTT.

The chain couples TRBV5-1 to TRBJ1-1; D is possibly TRBD1 (6 bases). This CDR3 has 14 residues. Trimming shortened V by 1 base and J by 1 base, and 8 bases separated the two germline ends. Germline CDR1 and CDR2: SGHRS and YFSETQ. The CDR3 is CASSLTGKNTEAFF. In DNA form, the CDR3 reads TGCGCCAGCAGCTTGACAGGGAAGAACACTGAAGCTTTCTTT.

The chain employs TRBV12-3 or TRBV12-4 and TRBJ1-2; D not resolved. V shed 5 bases and J shed 8 bases, with 15 bases lying between them. The CDR3 is 13 amino acids. The CDR3 bases are TGTGCCAGCAGTCACCGGGATCGCGAGGGCTACACCTTC. Translated: CASSHRDREGYTF.

The CDR3 region is CASSLSGRPGGAQYF. The CDR3 nucleotides read TGCGCCAGCAGCTTATCAGGGCGACCCGGAGGGGCCCAGTACTTC. The rearrangement joins TRBV5-1 to TRBJ2-5; TRBD2 is a possible D gene (6 bases). Trimming removed 2 bases at V and 9 bases at J, with 20 bases between. CDR1 and CDR2 from the germline V gene are SGHRS and YFSETQ. The CDR3 consists of 15 residues.

This rearrangement joins TRBV5-1 to TRBJ1-1; 10 nucleotides line up with TRBD1. The CDR3 covers 14 residues. Germline assignment: CDR1 SGHRS and CDR2 YFSETQ. With V trimmed by 7 bases and J by 4 bases, 7 bases remained unmatched. The CDR3 sequence is CASRSRQGATEAFF. In DNA, the CDR3 is TGCGCCAGCCGTTCCAGACAGGGGGCCACTGAAGCTTTCTTT.